This T cell receptor (beta chain) came from a study of control samples from healthy donors and cancer patients. The method was immunoSEQ multiplex PCR; TCRdb's version includes in-frame clones alone and lacks a portion of them. The sample lists 150,000 to 200,000 clones, 90% to 95% seen once, with about 1.6% in the top ten. The sequence came from a woman in her 30s in good health. Sequences were obtained from blood.

CDR3 protein: CASSGDLAYNEQFF. In DNA, the CDR3 is TGTGCCAGCAGTGGGGACTTAGCCTACAATGAGCAGTTCTTC. V and J are TRBV2 and TRBJ2-1; TRBD2 might be the D (6 bases). Looked up from germline, CDR1 is SNHLY and CDR2 is FYNNEI. The V end lost 4 bases, the J end lost 2 bases, and 9 bases lay between the germline ends. The CDR3 loop spans 14 amino acids.